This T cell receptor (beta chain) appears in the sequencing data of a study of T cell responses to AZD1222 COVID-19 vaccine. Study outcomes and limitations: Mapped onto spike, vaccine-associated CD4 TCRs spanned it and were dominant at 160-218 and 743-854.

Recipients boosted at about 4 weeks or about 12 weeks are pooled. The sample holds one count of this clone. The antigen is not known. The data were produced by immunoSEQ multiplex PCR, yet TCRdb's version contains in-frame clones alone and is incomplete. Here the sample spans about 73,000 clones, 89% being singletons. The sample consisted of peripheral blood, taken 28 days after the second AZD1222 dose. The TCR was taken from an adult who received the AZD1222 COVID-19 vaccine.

CDR3 in DNA: TGTGCCAGCAGCGTAGATCCGGGTTTCGGATCACCCCTCCACTTT. Translating it yields CASSVDPGFGSPLHF. This chain joins TRBV9 and TRBJ1-6, with D unresolved. CDR3 length equals 15 residues. In germline, CDR1 is SGDLS, CDR2 YYNGEE. The V and J ends lost 0 bases and 10 bases respectively, with 14 bases between them.